This TCR beta chain was found in a study of blood T cell repertoires in COVID-19. Study as a whole: Specimens from acute and convalescent COVID-19 originated in the United States, Italy and Spain.

How the authors handled the data: Reference gene primer amplification gave estimated nucleated cell counts. Generated by immunoSEQ multiplex PCR, the TCRdb table keeps only in-frame clones and is missing some. Clone size and V and J calls were adopted from that table, with D and trimming inferred from the DNA. Of 210,000 or so clones listed, roughly 90% are singletons. Sequencing input: peripheral blood. This TCR came from a woman in her thirties or forties with acute or convalescent COVID-19.

In DNA, the CDR3 is TGTGCCAGCAGCTTAGATAAGCGGGGCACCTTCCACTATGGCTACACCTTC. This translates into CASSLDKRGTFHYGYTF. This rearrangement joins TRBV11-2 to TRBJ1-2; D is possibly TRBD1 (5 bases). V dropped 0 bases and J dropped 3 bases, with 17 bases sitting between them. The CDR3 is 17 residues long. Germline values: CDR1 SGHAT, CDR2 FQNNGV. The complete variable domain, with remaining parts taken from reference TRBV11-2 and TRBJ1-2, reads EAGVAQSPRYKIIEKRQSVAFWCNPISGHATLYWYQQILGQGPKLLIQFQNNGVVDDSQLPKDRFSAERLKGVDSTLKIQPAKLEDSAVYLCASSLDKRGTFHYGYTFGSGTRLTVV.